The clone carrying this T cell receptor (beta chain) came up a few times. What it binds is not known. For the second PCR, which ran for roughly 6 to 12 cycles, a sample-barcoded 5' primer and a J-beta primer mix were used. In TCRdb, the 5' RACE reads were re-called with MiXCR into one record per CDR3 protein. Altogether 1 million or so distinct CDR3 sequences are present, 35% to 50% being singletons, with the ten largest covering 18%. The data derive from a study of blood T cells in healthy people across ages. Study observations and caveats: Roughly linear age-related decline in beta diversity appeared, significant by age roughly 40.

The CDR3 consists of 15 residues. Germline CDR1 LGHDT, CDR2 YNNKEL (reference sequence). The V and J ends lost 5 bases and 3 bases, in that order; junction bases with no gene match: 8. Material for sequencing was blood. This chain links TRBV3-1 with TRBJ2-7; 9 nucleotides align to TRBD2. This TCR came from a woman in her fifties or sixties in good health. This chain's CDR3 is CASSLGSGRVYEQYF. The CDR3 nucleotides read TGTGCCAGCAGCTTGGGTAGCGGGAGAGTCTACGAGCAGTACTTC.